This is a list of T cell receptor beta chains from one sample in a study of CD8+ T cells in alopecia areata. Here immunoSEQ multiplex PCR was the method, and the copy in TCRdb shows in-frame clones only, minus some. The top ten hold about 15% of the sample, which has 110,000 to 150,000 clones, 45% to 65% seen once. Material: CD8+ T cells sorted from blood, obtained at week 4, from a patient treated with tofacitinib. Receptor source: a human donor with alopecia areata. CDR3s include the opening cysteine and the closing phenylalanine or tryptophan. D genes are given only for firm matches. The size field is filled for only some rows; it gives once, few, many or a size class.

J gene | clone size | V gene | D gene | CDR3 DNA | CDR3 protein
TRBJ1-1 | NA | TRBV5-1 | NA | TGCGCCAGCAGCTTGGACAGCTTGCTGACTGAAGCTTTCTTT | CASSLDSLLTEAFF
TRBJ2-1 | few | TRBV10-3 | NA | TGTGCCATCAGTTCCGGACAGTCACAGTTCTTC | CAISSGQSQFF
TRBJ2-3 | few | TRBV7-9 | NA | TGTGCCAGCAGCTTTCCCGACAGGACGTCAGATACGCAGTATTTT | CASSFPDRTSDTQYF
TRBJ1-5 | NA | TRBV27 | NA | TGTGCCAGCAGTTTAGAGGGGTATAGCAATCAGCCCCAGCATTTT | CASSLEGYSNQPQHF
TRBJ2-3 | NA | TRBV29-1 | NA | TGCAGCGTTGAGGAGGGCACAGATACGCAGTATTTT | CSVEEGTDTQYF
TRBJ2-1 | few | TRBV30 | NA | TGTGCCTGGAGTGTACGGGAAGGGGGTGTAGGGAATGAGCAGTTCTTC | CAWSVREGGVGNEQFF
TRBJ2-7 | NA | TRBV14 | TRBD1 | TGTGCCAGCAGCCCGGACAGGGGTGACGAGCAGTACTTC | CASSPDRGDEQYF
TRBJ1-1 | few | TRBV5-1 | NA | TGCGCCAGCAGCCGGCGGGGCGGGAACACTGAAGCTTTCTTT | CASSRRGGNTEAFF
TRBJ2-1 | few | TRBV25-1 | TRBD1 | TGTGCCAGCAGCGAAACTCTCGGGACAGGGGATTACAATGAGCAGTTCTTC | CASSETLGTGDYNEQFF
TRBJ2-1 | few | TRBV4-1 | NA | TGCGCCAGCAGCCAAGTAAATGTGGGGGTCGAGCAGTTCTTC | CASSQVNVGVEQFF
TRBJ2-7 | NA | TRBV2 | TRBD1 | TGTGCCAGCAGTCCGACAGGGGAATACCACGAGCAGTACTTC | CASSPTGEYHEQYF
TRBJ2-5 | NA | TRBV2 | TRBD2 | TGTGCCAGCCACCGACTAGCGGGGGGCCAAGAGACCCAGTACTTC | CASHRLAGGQETQYF
TRBJ2-2 | NA | TRBV5-6 | TRBD1 | TGTGCCAGCAGACCACAGGGGAGTGGGGAGCTGTTTTTT | CASRPQGSGELFF
TRBJ2-5 | NA | TRBV2 | NA | TGTGCCAGTGGGTACGTTGGGACCATTCAACAAGAGACCCAGTACTTC | CASGYVGTIQQETQYF
TRBJ2-5 | NA | TRBV9 | NA | TGTGCCAGCAGCGTAGGTTCGTTTCAAGAGACCCAGTACTTC | CASSVGSFQETQYF
TRBJ2-2 | few | TRBV27 | NA | TGTGCCAGCACCTTGGGGACGAACACCGGGGAGCTGTTTTTT | CASTLGTNTGELFF
TRBJ1-1 | NA | TRBV7-9 | NA | TGTGCCAGCAGCTCGCTACTGGGGGAAGCTTTCTTT | CASSSLLGEAFF
TRBJ1-2 | few | TRBV19 | NA | TGTGCCAGCCGAGGGAGTTACTATGGCTACACCTTC | CASRGSYYGYTF
TRBJ2-7 | NA | TRBV9 | NA | TGTGCCAGCAGCGTGGGGGGGCCCTCCTACGAGCAGTACTTC | CASSVGGPSYEQYF
TRBJ1-1 | few | TRBV6-1 | NA | TGTGCCAGCAGTGAACAAGGCGGGAACACTGAAGCTTTCTTT | CASSEQGGNTEAFF
TRBJ2-6 | few | TRBV19 | NA | TGTGCCAGTAGTGACTTATCTGGGGCCAACGTCCTGACTTTC | CASSDLSGANVLTF
TRBJ1-1 | NA | TRBV6-6 | NA | TGTGCCAGCCGGGACATCCCGAACACTGAAGCTTTCTTT | CASRDIPNTEAFF
TRBJ2-4 | few | TRBV29-1 | NA | TGCAGCGTTTCAGGGACCAAAAACATTCAGTACTTC | CSVSGTKNIQYF
TRBJ1-5 | once | TRBV30 | NA | TGTGCCTGGAGTTTGGGAGGGAGCAATCAGCCCCAGCATTTT | CAWSLGGSNQPQHF
TRBJ2-5 | few | TRBV6-5 | NA | TGTGCCAGCAGCACCGGGACCGAACAAGAGACCCAGTACTTC | CASSTGTEQETQYF
TRBJ2-3 | few | TRBV4-1 | NA | TGCGCCAGCAGCCAACCGAATCTAGCATATACGCAGTATTTT | CASSQPNLAYTQYF
TRBJ2-1 | NA | TRBV29-1 | NA | TGCAGCGTTGATTACCGGGCCTCAGGTTACAATGAGCAGTTCTTC | CSVDYRASGYNEQFF
TRBJ1-1 | few | TRBV29-1 | NA | TGCAGTGGGGCAGACTTTAACACTGAAGCTTTCTTT | CSGADFNTEAFF
TRBJ2-4 | NA | TRBV9 | NA | TGTGCCAGCAGCCCGAGAGGGGGAAGTGGCAAAAACATTCAGTACTTC | CASSPRGGSGKNIQYF
TRBJ2-5 | NA | TRBV2 | TRBD1 | TGTGCCAGCATCAACAGGGGTTTATTCCAAGAGACCCAGTACTTC | CASINRGLFQETQYF
TRBJ2-7 | NA | TRBV29-1 | NA | TGCAGCGTTGATTTGGGGGACACATCCTACGAGCAGTACTTC | CSVDLGDTSYEQYF
TRBJ1-2 | NA | TRBV15 | NA | TGTGCCACCAGCAGAGAAAGGCACAAGTCGAACTATGGCTACACCTTC | CATSRERHKSNYGYTF
TRBJ2-7 | NA | TRBV13 | NA | TGTGCCAGCAGCTTCGACAGTCAAAGTGGGGAGCAGTACTTC | CASSFDSQSGEQYF
TRBJ2-7 | once | TRBV18 | TRBD1 | TGTGCCAGCTCATTGGGCGGACAGGTTCGTGAGCAGTACTTC | CASSLGGQVREQYF
TRBJ2-1 | few | TRBV28 | NA | TGTGCCAGCAGGGGAAGACAATTTTGGGATGAGCAGTTCTTC | CASRGRQFWDEQFF
TRBJ1-2 | NA | TRBV4-3 | NA | TGCGCCAGCAGCCAAGTTGAGGGCTTCAGGGGCTACACCTTC | CASSQVEGFRGYTF
TRBJ2-5 | few | TRBV4-1 | NA | TGCGCCAGCAGCCTTGGTTCCGGCGGGAAGGAGACCCAGTACTTC | CASSLGSGGKETQYF
TRBJ1-2 | NA | TRBV7-9 | NA | TGTGCCAGCAGCTTAGGGGACAACTATGGCTACACCTTC | CASSLGDNYGYTF
TRBJ2-5 | NA | TRBV5-1 | NA | TGCGCCAGCAGCTTGGGGGTGACCCAGTACTTC | CASSLGVTQYF
TRBJ1-1 | few | TRBV27 | NA | TGTGCCAGCAGTTTTCGGGGTCCGGGCACTGAAGCTTTCTTT | CASSFRGPGTEAFF
TRBJ1-6 | NA | TRBV4-2 | TRBD1 | TGTGCCAGCAGCCCCTCCAGGGGGCGAAGCTCACCCCTCCACTTT | CASSPSRGRSSPLHF
TRBJ1-2 | few | TRBV20-1 | NA | TGCAGTGCCTGGTACTATGGCTACACCTTC | CSAWYYGYTF